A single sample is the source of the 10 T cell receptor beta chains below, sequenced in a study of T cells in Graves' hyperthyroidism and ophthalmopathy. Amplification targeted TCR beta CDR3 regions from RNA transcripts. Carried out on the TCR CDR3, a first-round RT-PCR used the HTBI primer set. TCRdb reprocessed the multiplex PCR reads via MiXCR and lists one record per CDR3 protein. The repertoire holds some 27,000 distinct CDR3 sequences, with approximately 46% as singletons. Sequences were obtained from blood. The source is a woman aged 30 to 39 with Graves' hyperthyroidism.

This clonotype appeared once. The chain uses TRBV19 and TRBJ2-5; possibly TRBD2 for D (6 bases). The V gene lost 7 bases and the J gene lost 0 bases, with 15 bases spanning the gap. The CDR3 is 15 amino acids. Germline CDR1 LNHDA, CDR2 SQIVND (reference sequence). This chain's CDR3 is CASTQGREYQETQYF. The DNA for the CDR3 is TGTGCCAGTACACAAGGACGGGAGTACCAAGAGACCCAGTACTTC.

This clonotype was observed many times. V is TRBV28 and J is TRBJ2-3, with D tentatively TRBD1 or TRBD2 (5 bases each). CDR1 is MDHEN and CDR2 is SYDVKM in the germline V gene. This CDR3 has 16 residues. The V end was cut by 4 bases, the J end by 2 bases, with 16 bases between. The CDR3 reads CASSSGDGDPTDTQYF. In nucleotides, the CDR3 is TGTGCCAGCAGTTCCGGGGACGGAGACCCCACAGATACGCAGTATTTT.

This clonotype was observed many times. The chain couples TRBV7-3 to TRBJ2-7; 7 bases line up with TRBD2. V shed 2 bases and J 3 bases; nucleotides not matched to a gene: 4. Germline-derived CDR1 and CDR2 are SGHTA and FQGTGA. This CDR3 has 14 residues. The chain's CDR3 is CASSLPGTNYEQYF. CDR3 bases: TGTGCCAGCAGCTTACCCGGGACTAACTACGAGCAGTACTTC.

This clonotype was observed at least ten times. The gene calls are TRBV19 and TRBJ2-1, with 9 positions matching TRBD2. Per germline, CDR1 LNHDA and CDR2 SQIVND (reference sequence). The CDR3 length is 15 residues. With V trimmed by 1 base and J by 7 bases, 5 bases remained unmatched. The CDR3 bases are TGTGCCAGTAGTATAGGAGCGGGAGGTAGGAATGAGCAGTTCTTC. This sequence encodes CASSIGAGGRNEQFF.

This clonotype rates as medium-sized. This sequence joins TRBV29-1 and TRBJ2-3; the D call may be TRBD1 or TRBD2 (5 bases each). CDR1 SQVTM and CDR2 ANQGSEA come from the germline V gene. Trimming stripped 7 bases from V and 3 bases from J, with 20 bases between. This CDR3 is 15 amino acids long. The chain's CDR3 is CSGTRDVYGTDTQYF. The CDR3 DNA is TGCAGCGGAACTCGGGACGTCTACGGGACAGATACGCAGTATTTT.

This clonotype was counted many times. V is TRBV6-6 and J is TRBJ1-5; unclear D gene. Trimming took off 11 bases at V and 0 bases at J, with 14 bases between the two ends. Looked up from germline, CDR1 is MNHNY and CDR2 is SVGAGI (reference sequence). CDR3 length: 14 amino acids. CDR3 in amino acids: CALQPLYSNQPQHF. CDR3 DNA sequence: TGTGCCCTCCAGCCCCTCTATAGCAATCAGCCCCAGCATTTT.

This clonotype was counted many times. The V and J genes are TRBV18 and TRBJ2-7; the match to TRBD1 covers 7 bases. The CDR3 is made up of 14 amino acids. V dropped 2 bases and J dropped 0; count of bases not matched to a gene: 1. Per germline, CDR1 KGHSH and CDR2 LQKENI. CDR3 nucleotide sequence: TGTGCCAGCTCACCAGGGGACAGCTCCTACGAGCAGTACTTC. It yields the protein CASSPGDSSYEQYF.

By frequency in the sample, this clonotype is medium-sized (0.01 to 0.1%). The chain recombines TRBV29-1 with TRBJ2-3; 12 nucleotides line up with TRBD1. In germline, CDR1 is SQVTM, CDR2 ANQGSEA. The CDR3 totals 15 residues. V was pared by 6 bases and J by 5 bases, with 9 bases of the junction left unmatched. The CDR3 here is CSVGAGQGAIDTQYF. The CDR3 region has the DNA TGCAGCGTGGGGGCGGGACAGGGGGCAATAGATACGCAGTATTTT.

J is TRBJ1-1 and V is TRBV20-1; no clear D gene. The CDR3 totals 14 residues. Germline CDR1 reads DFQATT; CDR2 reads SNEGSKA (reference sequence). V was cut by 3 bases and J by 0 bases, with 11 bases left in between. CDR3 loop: CSARPDGMNTEAFF. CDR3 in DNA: TGCAGTGCTAGGCCGGATGGAATGAACACTGAAGCTTTCTTT.

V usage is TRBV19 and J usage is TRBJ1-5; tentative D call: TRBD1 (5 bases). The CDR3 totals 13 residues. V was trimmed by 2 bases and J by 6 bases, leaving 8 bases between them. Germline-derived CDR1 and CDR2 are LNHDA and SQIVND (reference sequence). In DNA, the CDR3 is TGTGCCAGTAGTATACAGGGCGGTCAGCCCCAGCATTTT. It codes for CASSIQGGQPQHF. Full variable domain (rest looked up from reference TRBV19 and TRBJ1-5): DGGITQSPKYLFRKEGQNVTLSCEQNLNHDAMYWYRQDPGQGLRLIYYSQIVNDFQKGDIAEGYSVSREKKESFPLTVTSAQKNPTAFYLCASSIQGGQPQHFGDGTRLSIL.